This T cell receptor (beta chain) was profiled in a study of Graves' ophthalmopathy and Graves' hyperthyroidism. Study-level findings and limits: Most thyroid clonotypes with frequency above 0.001 were detected in blood too. A 13-signature model separated ophthalmopathy from stable hyperthyroidism, reaching around 90% sensitivity and around 81% specificity cross-validated.

CDR3 length: 13 amino acids. Trimming left V 3 bases short and J 4 bases short, with 10 bases between. CDR1 SGHDN and CDR2 FVKESK come from the germline V gene. This clonotype was recorded a few times. Its antigen is unknown. Pregnant or lactating patients and those with other autoimmune diseases or uncontrolled infections were excluded. RNA transcripts yielded amplified TCR beta CDR3 regions. The authors performed first-round RT-PCR with HTBI primers and then a second-round multiplex PCR. TCRdb used MiXCR to reprocess the multiplex PCR reads, holding one entry per CDR3 protein. The sample has hundreds of thousands of distinct CDR3 sequences; about 41% are singletons.

This chain connects TRBV14 to TRBJ2-7; D possibly corresponds to TRBD1 (5 bases). The TCR was taken from an adult man with Graves' ophthalmopathy. The sample taken for sequencing was peripheral blood. This chain's CDR3 is CASSHGRAYEQYF. DNA of the CDR3: TGTGCCAGCAGCCATGGCAGGGCTTACGAGCAGTACTTC.